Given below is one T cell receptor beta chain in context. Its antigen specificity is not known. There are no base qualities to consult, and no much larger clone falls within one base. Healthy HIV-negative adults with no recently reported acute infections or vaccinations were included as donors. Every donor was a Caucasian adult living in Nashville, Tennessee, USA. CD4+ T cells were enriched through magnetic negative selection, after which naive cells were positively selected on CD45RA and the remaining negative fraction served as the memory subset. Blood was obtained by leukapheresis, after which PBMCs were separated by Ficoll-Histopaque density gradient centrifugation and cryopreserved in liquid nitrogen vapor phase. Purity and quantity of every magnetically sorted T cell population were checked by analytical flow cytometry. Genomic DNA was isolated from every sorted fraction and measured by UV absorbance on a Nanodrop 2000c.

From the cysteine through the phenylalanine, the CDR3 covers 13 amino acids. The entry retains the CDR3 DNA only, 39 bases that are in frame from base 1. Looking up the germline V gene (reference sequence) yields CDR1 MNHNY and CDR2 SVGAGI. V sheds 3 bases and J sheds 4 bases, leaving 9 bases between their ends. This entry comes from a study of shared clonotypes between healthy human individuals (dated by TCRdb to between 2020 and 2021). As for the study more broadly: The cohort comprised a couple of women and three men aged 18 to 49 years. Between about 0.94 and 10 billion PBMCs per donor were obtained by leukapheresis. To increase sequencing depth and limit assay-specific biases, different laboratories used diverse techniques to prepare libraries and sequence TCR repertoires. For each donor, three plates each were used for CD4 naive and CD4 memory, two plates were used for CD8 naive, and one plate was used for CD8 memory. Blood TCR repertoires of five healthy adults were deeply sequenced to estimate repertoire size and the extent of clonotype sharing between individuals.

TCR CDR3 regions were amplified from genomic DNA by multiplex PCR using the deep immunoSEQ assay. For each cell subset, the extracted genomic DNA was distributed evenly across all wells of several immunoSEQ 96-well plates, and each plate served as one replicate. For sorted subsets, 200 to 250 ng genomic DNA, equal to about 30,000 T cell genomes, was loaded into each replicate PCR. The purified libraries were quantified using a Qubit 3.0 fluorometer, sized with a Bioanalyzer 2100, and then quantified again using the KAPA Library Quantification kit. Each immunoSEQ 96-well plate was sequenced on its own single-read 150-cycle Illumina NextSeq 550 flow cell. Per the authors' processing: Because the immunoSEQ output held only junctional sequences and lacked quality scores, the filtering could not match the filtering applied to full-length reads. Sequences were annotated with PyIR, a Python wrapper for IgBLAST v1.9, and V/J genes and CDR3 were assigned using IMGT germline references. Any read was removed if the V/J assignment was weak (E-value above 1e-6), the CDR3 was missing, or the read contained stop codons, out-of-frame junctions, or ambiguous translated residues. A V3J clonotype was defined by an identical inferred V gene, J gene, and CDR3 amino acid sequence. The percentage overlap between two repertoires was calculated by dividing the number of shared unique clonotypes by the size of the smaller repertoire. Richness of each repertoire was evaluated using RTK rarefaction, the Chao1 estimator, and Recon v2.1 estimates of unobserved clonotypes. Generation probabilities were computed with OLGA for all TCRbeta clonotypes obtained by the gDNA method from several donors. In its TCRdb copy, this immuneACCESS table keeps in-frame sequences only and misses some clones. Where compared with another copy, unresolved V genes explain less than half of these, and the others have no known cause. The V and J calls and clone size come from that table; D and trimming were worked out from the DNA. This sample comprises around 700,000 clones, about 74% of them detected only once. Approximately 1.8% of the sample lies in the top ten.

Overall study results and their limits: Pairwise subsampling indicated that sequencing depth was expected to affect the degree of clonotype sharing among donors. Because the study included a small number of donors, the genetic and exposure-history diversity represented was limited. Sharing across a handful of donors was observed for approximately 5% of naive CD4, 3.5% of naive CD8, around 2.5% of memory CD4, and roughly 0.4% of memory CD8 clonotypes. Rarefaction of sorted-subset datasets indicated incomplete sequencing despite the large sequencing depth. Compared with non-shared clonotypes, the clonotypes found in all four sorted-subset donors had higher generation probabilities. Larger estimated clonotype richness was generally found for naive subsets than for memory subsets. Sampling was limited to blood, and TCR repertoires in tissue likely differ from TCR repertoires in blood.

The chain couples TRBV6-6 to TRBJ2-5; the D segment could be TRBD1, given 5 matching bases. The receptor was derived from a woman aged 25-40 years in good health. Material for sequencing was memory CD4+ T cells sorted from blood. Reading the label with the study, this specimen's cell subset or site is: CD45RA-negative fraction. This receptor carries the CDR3 CASSYRRVETQYF. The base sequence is TGTGCCAGCAGTTATCGCAGGGTAGAGACCCAGTACTTC.